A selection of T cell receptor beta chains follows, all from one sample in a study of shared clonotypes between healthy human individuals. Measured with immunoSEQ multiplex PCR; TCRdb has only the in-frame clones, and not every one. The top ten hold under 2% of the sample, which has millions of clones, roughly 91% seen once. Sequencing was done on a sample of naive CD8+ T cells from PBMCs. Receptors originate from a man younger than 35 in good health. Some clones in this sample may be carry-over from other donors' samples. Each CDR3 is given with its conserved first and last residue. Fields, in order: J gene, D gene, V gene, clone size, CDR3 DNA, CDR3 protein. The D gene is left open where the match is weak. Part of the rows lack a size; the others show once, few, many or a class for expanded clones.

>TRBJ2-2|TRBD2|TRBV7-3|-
TGTGCCAGCAGCTTAACAGAACGGGGGGACACCGGGGAGCTGTTTTTT
CASSLTERGDTGELFF
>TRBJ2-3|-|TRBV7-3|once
TGTGCCAGCAGCTTAGGATCTAGCACAGATACGCAGTATTTT
CASSLGSSTDTQYF
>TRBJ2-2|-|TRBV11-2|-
TGTGCCAGCATGGGGGCCGGGGAGCTGTTTTTT
CASMGAGELFF
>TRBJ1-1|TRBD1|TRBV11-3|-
TGTGCCAGCAGCTCCCCCGGGACAGGGGACACTGAAGCTTTCTTT
CASSSPGTGDTEAFF
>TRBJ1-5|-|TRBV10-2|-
TGCGCCAGCAGTGAGTATAGTGGCAATCAGCCCCAGCATTTT
CASSEYSGNQPQHF
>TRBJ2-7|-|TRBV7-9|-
TGTGCCAGCAGCCCGGTTTGGGGGGTCCCCTACGAGCAGTACTTC
CASSPVWGVPYEQYF
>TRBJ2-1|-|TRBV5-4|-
TGTGCCAGCAGCGGCGGGACGGAGAATGAGCAGTTCTTC
CASSGGTENEQFF
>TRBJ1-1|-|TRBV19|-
TGTGCCAGTACGGGTCCAGGGAACGCTGAAGCTTTCTTT
CASTGPGNAEAFF
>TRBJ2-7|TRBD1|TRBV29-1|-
TGCAGCGCGGAAACCGGGGACAGAAACTACGAGCAGTACTTC
CSAETGDRNYEQYF
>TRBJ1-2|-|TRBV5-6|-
TGTGCCAGCAGCTTGGACGACAGCCTCTACTATGGCTACACCTTC
CASSLDDSLYYGYTF
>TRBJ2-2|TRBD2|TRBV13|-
TGTGCCAGCAGAGAGAGATTAGCGGGAGGGCCGAACACCGGGGAGCTGTTTTTT
CASRERLAGGPNTGELFF
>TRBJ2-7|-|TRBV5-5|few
TGTGCCAGCAGGGCAGCCTCGAGCTACGAGCAGTACTTC
CASRAASSYEQYF
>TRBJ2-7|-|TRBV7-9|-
TGTGCCAGCAGCCCCCCGTGGTCCTACGAGCAGTACTTC
CASSPPWSYEQYF